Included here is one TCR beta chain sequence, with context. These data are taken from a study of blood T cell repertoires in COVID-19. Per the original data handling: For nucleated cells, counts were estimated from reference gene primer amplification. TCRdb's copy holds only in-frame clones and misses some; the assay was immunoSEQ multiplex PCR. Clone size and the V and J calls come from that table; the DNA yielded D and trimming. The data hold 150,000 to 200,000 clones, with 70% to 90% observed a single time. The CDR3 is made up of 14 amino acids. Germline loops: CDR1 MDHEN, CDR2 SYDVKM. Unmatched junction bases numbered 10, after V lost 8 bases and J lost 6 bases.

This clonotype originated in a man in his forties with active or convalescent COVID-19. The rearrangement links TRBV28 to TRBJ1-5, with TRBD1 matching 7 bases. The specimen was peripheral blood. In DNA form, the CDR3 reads TGTGCCAGCCGATGGCAGGGGGGTGTTCAGCCCCAGCATTTT. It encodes CASRWQGGVQPQHF.